This is a list of T cell receptor beta chains from one sample in a study of cytotoxic CD8 clonotypes in ibrutinib-treated CLL. Clones were read by immunoSEQ multiplex PCR, and TCRdb kept only the in-frame ones, dropping some. The sample yields some 10,000 clones, about 79% seen once. Sequenced material: PBMCs, taken at disease progression, from a patient treated with ibrutinib. The origin of the receptors is a human donor with chronic lymphocytic leukemia. CDR3s include the opening cysteine and the closing phenylalanine or tryptophan. Each record gives: CDR3 DNA, CDR3 protein, J gene, V gene, D gene, clone size. D genes are given only for firm matches. Size is omitted from some rows. Given values are once, few, many or a class for expanded clones.

cdr3_nt: TGCGCCAGCAGCTTGGCCGGGGTCGGGAATCAGCCCCAGCATTTT
cdr3_aa: CASSLAGVGNQPQHF
j_call: TRBJ1-5
v_call: TRBV5-1
d_call: NA
clone_size: NA

cdr3_nt: TGCGCCAGCAGCTTGGACACCGGGACAGGGGTAACCTACGAGCAGTACTTC
cdr3_aa: CASSLDTGTGVTYEQYF
j_call: TRBJ2-7
v_call: TRBV5-1
d_call: TRBD1
clone_size: once

cdr3_nt: TGTGCCAGTACGAGCTTGGGAGGGAACACCGGGGAGCTGTTTTTT
cdr3_aa: CASTSLGGNTGELFF
j_call: TRBJ2-2
v_call: TRBV19
d_call: NA
clone_size: NA

cdr3_nt: TGTGCCAGCAGCCTAACTAGCGGGGCACTAAACAATGAGCAGTTCTTC
cdr3_aa: CASSLTSGALNNEQFF
j_call: TRBJ2-1
v_call: TRBV7-3
d_call: TRBD2
clone_size: NA

cdr3_nt: TGTGCCAGCAGTTTGTTGGGATATGAAGCTTTCTTT
cdr3_aa: CASSLLGYEAFF
j_call: TRBJ1-1
v_call: TRBV28
d_call: NA
clone_size: NA

cdr3_nt: TGTGCCAGCAGGGCCTTAGCGGGGGGCTACGAGCAGTACTTC
cdr3_aa: CASRALAGGYEQYF
j_call: TRBJ2-7
v_call: TRBV6-1
d_call: TRBD2
clone_size: NA

cdr3_nt: TGTGCCAGCAGCTCCCCACAGCCTAATCAGCCCCAGCATTTT
cdr3_aa: CASSSPQPNQPQHF
j_call: TRBJ1-5
v_call: TRBV7-8
d_call: NA
clone_size: NA

cdr3_nt: TGTGCCAGCAGCTCGGGGACTAGCACAGATACGCAGTATTTT
cdr3_aa: CASSSGTSTDTQYF
j_call: TRBJ2-3
v_call: TRBV7-8
d_call: NA
clone_size: NA

cdr3_nt: TGTGCCAGTAGTATAGCGGGGGTCGGATCCAAAAACATTCAGTACTTC
cdr3_aa: CASSIAGVGSKNIQYF
j_call: TRBJ2-4
v_call: TRBV19
d_call: NA
clone_size: NA

cdr3_nt: TGTGCCAGCACCCAGGGTCAGGGTGGCTACACCTTC
cdr3_aa: CASTQGQGGYTF
j_call: TRBJ1-2
v_call: TRBV13
d_call: NA
clone_size: few

cdr3_nt: TGTGCCAGCAGCCTCCGACTAGCCTACAATGAGCAGTTCTTC
cdr3_aa: CASSLRLAYNEQFF
j_call: TRBJ2-1
v_call: TRBV7-6
d_call: NA
clone_size: NA

cdr3_nt: TGTGCCAGCAGCGTAGACCACATATCCAATGAGCAGTTCTTC
cdr3_aa: CASSVDHISNEQFF
j_call: TRBJ2-1
v_call: TRBV9
d_call: NA
clone_size: NA

cdr3_nt: TGTGCCAGCAGTGCTCTTCCACAGGGAGCTAGTAAATTTTTT
cdr3_aa: CASSALPQGASKFF
j_call: TRBJ1-4
v_call: TRBV7-9
d_call: NA
clone_size: NA

cdr3_nt: TGTGCCAGCAGTAAGGACAGTCCCTCCTACAATGAGCAGTTCTTC
cdr3_aa: CASSKDSPSYNEQFF
j_call: TRBJ2-1
v_call: TRBV6-5
d_call: NA
clone_size: few

cdr3_nt: TGCGCCAGCAGGCGAAACCCCGGACTTTTACAAGAGACCCAGTACTTC
cdr3_aa: CASRRNPGLLQETQYF
j_call: TRBJ2-5
v_call: TRBV4-1
d_call: NA
clone_size: NA

cdr3_nt: TGTGCCAGTAGTAGGGACCGCAGCCACTCTGGGGCCAACGTCCTGACTTTC
cdr3_aa: CASSRDRSHSGANVLTF
j_call: TRBJ2-6
v_call: TRBV19
d_call: NA
clone_size: NA

cdr3_nt: TGTGCCAGCAGCTTGCCGTCCAGCGGGATTTCCAATGAGCAGTTCTTC
cdr3_aa: CASSLPSSGISNEQFF
j_call: TRBJ2-1
v_call: TRBV5-4
d_call: TRBD2
clone_size: NA

cdr3_nt: TGCGCCAGCAGCTTGGTAGCGGCCCAAGAGACCCAGTACTTC
cdr3_aa: CASSLVAAQETQYF
j_call: TRBJ2-5
v_call: TRBV5-1
d_call: NA
clone_size: NA

cdr3_nt: TGTGCCAGTAGTTTGAGGCAGGGGCTACTCCCACCTGAGCAGTACTTC
cdr3_aa: CASSLRQGLLPPEQYF
j_call: TRBJ2-7
v_call: TRBV19
d_call: NA
clone_size: NA

cdr3_nt: TGTGCCAGCAGCTTGTATCTTGGAACTGAAGCTTTCTTT
cdr3_aa: CASSLYLGTEAFF
j_call: TRBJ1-1
v_call: TRBV5-4
d_call: NA
clone_size: NA

cdr3_nt: TGTGCCAGCAGCCTAGCGTTACAAGAGACCCAGTACTTC
cdr3_aa: CASSLALQETQYF
j_call: TRBJ2-5
v_call: TRBV4-2
d_call: NA
clone_size: NA

cdr3_nt: TGTGCCGCCCAGAACACGACAGGGGACTATGGCTACACCTTC
cdr3_aa: CAAQNTTGDYGYTF
j_call: TRBJ1-2
v_call: TRBV15
d_call: TRBD1
clone_size: NA

cdr3_nt: TGTGCCAGCAGTTTGGGCGGGCGGAAAAACATTCAGTACTTC
cdr3_aa: CASSLGGRKNIQYF
j_call: TRBJ2-4
v_call: TRBV28
d_call: NA
clone_size: NA

cdr3_nt: TGCAGCGTTGAGAGGCAGGGCTACGAGCAGTACTTC
cdr3_aa: CSVERQGYEQYF
j_call: TRBJ2-7
v_call: TRBV29-1
d_call: NA
clone_size: few

cdr3_nt: TGCGCCAGCAGCTTGATGGGGGGGACTACTTCTTTTGAGCAGTACTTC
cdr3_aa: CASSLMGGTTSFEQYF
j_call: TRBJ2-7
v_call: TRBV5-1
d_call: TRBD2
clone_size: NA

cdr3_nt: TGTGCCAGCAGCGTAGGAGCTAGCGGGAGGAATAGAGAGACCCAGTACTTC
cdr3_aa: CASSVGASGRNRETQYF
j_call: TRBJ2-5
v_call: TRBV9
d_call: TRBD2
clone_size: NA

cdr3_nt: TGTGCCAGCATGGGGCGGGGTAGAGACGAGCAGTACTTC
cdr3_aa: CASMGRGRDEQYF
j_call: TRBJ2-7
v_call: TRBV6-5
d_call: NA
clone_size: NA

cdr3_nt: TGTGCCAGCAGCTTAGCCACAGGGGCTCAAGAGACCCAGTACTTC
cdr3_aa: CASSLATGAQETQYF
j_call: TRBJ2-5
v_call: TRBV7-8
d_call: TRBD1
clone_size: once

cdr3_nt: TGTGCCAGCAGTTCGCTGACTAGCGGGACGATGGAGCAGTTCTTC
cdr3_aa: CASSSLTSGTMEQFF
j_call: TRBJ2-1
v_call: TRBV11-2
d_call: TRBD2
clone_size: NA

cdr3_nt: TGTGCCAGCACCTCTCGGACTAGCGGGAACCGACAGTACTTC
cdr3_aa: CASTSRTSGNRQYF
j_call: TRBJ2-7
v_call: TRBV6-5
d_call: TRBD2
clone_size: NA

cdr3_nt: TGTGCCAGCAGCCCACAAGGAGGCCAGAACGCTGAAGCTTTCTTT
cdr3_aa: CASSPQGGQNAEAFF
j_call: TRBJ1-1
v_call: TRBV7-9
d_call: NA
clone_size: few

cdr3_nt: TGTGCCAGCAGTGTTTCAGGGCTCTACAATGAGCAGTTCTTC
cdr3_aa: CASSVSGLYNEQFF
j_call: TRBJ2-1
v_call: TRBV6-4
d_call: NA
clone_size: NA

cdr3_nt: TGTGCCAGCAGTGACTGGACCTGGGGGGGGGTTTGGTATTCACCCCTCCACTTT
cdr3_aa: CASSDWTWGGVWYSPLHF
j_call: TRBJ1-6
v_call: TRBV6-4
d_call: NA
clone_size: NA

cdr3_nt: TGTGCCAGCAGCGGGGTGGCCTTGGGTGTTGGCTACACCTTC
cdr3_aa: CASSGVALGVGYTF
j_call: TRBJ1-2
v_call: TRBV2
d_call: NA
clone_size: medium-sized

cdr3_nt: TGTGCCATCAGTACCCCCAATACAGCCACGCAGTATTTT
cdr3_aa: CAISTPNTATQYF
j_call: TRBJ2-3
v_call: TRBV10-3
d_call: NA
clone_size: NA

cdr3_nt: TGTGCCAGCAGCCCCAGGTCGGACAGGGGAGGTGGCTACACCTTC
cdr3_aa: CASSPRSDRGGGYTF
j_call: TRBJ1-2
v_call: TRBV5-4
d_call: TRBD1
clone_size: few

cdr3_nt: TGTGCCAGCAGCTCCCAGACGAGCTCCTACGAGCAGTACTTC
cdr3_aa: CASSSQTSSYEQYF
j_call: TRBJ2-7
v_call: TRBV7-2
d_call: NA
clone_size: NA

cdr3_nt: TGCAGTGCTTCCGGCAGCTATGGCTACACCTTC
cdr3_aa: CSASGSYGYTF
j_call: TRBJ1-2
v_call: TRBV20-1
d_call: NA
clone_size: NA

cdr3_nt: TGTGCCAGCAGCTTAAGGGCCAACACTGAAGCTTTCTTT
cdr3_aa: CASSLRANTEAFF
j_call: TRBJ1-1
v_call: TRBV7-3
d_call: NA
clone_size: once

cdr3_nt: TGTGCCAGCAGTTACTCGATCGACAGGGAGACAGATACGCAGTATTTT
cdr3_aa: CASSYSIDRETDTQYF
j_call: TRBJ2-3
v_call: TRBV6-5
d_call: TRBD1
clone_size: NA

cdr3_nt: TGTGCCAGCAGCACCGGACTAGAAAACGAGCAGTACTTC
cdr3_aa: CASSTGLENEQYF
j_call: TRBJ2-7
v_call: TRBV9
d_call: TRBD2
clone_size: NA

cdr3_nt: TGTGCCTGGAGTTCGATTCGGACAGTCAACACCGGGGAGCTGTTTTTT
cdr3_aa: CAWSSIRTVNTGELFF
j_call: TRBJ2-2
v_call: TRBV30
d_call: NA
clone_size: NA